Sequencing of this T cell receptor (beta chain) was carried out in a study of blood T cell repertoires in COVID-19. Overall study: Acute and convalescent COVID-19 samples came from the United States, Italy and Spain.

As processed by the authors: The authors estimated nucleated cell counts from reference gene primer amplification. This table comes from immunoSEQ multiplex PCR, and its TCRdb copy is limited to in-frame clones, with some not included. V, J and clone size derive from that table, while D and trimming were established from the DNA sequence. Among 60,000 to 75,000 clones listed, around 86% were seen once. The clonotype was recovered from a man between 65 and 85 years old with active COVID-19. The sequenced sample was peripheral blood.

DNA for the CDR3: TGTGCCAGCAGCTTGGGTACCAGGGCAAACTACGAGCAGTACTTC. Translating it yields CASSLGTRANYEQYF. The V and J genes are TRBV5-4 and TRBJ2-7, with D possibly matching TRBD1 (5 bases). The CDR3 is 15 residues long. V lost 0 bases, J lost 3 bases, and 13 bases lay in between. Germline values: CDR1 SGHNT, CDR2 YYREEE (reference sequence).